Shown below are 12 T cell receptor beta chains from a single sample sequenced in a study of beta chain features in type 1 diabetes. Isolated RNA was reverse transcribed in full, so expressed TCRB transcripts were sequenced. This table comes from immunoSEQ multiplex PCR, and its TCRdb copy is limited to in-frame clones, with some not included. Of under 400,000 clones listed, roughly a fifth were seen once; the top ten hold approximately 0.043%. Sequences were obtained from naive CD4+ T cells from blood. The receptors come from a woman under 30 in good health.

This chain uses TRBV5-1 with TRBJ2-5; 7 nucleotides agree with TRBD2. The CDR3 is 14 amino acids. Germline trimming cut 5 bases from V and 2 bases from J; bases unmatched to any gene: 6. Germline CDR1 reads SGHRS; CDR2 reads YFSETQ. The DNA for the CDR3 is TGCGCCAGCAGGCCGAGCGGGATTCAAGAGACCCAGTACTTC. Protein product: CASRPSGIQETQYF.

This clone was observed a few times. The CDR3 sequence is CASSYGQGGSPLHF. In nucleotides, the CDR3 is TGTGCCAGCAGCTACGGACAGGGGGGTTCACCCCTCCACTTT. The rearrangement joins TRBV6-5 to TRBJ1-6; 10 bases fit TRBD1. The CDR3 covers 14 residues. Germline assignment: CDR1 MNHEY and CDR2 SVGAGI. V gave up 6 bases and J gave up 9 bases; unmatched junction bases: 5.

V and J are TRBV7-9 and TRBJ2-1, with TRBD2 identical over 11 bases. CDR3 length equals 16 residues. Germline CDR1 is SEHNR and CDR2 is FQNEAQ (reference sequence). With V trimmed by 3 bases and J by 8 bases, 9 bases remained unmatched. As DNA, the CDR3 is TGTGCCAGCAGCTTCTCCGGGGTAGCGGGAGGGGATGAGCAGTTCTTC. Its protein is CASSFSGVAGGDEQFF.

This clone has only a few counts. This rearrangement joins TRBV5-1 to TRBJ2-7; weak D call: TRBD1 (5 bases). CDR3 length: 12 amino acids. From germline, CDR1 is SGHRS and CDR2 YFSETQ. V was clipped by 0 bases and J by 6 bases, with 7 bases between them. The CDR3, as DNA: TGCGCCAGCAGCTTGGTTGGGGCCGAGCAGTACTTC. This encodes CASSLVGAEQYF.

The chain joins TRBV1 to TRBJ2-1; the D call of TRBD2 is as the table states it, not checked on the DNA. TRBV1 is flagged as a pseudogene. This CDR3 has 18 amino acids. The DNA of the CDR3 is TGCACCAGCAGCCAAGGGAAACCGGGACTAGCGGGAGTCAATGAGCAGTTCTTC. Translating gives CTSSQGKPGLAGVNEQFF.

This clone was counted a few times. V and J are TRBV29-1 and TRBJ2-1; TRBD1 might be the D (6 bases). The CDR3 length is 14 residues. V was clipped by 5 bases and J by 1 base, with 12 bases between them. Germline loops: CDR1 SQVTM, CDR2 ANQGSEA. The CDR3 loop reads CSVLRQDSYNEQFF. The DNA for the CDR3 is TGCAGCGTTTTACGACAGGATTCCTACAATGAGCAGTTCTTC.

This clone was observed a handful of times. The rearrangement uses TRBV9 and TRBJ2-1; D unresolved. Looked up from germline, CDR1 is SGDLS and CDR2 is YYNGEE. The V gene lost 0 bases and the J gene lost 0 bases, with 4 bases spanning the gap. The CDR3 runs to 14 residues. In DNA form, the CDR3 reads TGTGCCAGCAGCGTAGAGAGCTCCTACAATGAGCAGTTCTTC. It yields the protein CASSVESSYNEQFF.

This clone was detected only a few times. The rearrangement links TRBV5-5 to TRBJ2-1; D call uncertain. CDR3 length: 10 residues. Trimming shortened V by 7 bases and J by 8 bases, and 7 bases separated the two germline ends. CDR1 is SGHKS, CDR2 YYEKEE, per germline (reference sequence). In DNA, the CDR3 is TGTGCCAGCGGTAGAGATGAGCAGTTCTTC. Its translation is CASGRDEQFF.

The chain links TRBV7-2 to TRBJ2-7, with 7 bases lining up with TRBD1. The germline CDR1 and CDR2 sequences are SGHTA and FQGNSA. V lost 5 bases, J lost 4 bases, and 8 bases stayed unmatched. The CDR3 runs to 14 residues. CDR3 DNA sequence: TGTGCCAGCAGCCGAGCTCGACAGGGTTACGAGCAGTACTTC. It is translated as CASSRARQGYEQYF.

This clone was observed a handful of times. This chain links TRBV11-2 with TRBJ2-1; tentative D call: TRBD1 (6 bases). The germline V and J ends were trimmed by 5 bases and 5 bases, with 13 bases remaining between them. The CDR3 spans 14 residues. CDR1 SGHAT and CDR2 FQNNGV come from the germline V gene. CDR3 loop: CASSAGVTDNEQFF. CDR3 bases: TGTGCCAGCAGCGCAGGGGTTACCGACAATGAGCAGTTCTTC.

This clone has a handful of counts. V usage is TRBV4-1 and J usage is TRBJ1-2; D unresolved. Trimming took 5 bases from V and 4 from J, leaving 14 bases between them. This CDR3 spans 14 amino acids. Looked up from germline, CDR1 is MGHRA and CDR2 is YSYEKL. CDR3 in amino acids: CASSAGPSTYGYTF. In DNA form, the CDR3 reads TGCGCCAGCAGCGCAGGCCCTTCTACCTATGGCTACACCTTC.

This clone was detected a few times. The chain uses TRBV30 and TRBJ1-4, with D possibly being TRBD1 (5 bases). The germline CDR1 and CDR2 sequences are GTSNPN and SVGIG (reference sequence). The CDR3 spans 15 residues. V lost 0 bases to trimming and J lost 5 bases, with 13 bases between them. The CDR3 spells CAWSVLGTENEKLFF. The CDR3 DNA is TGTGCCTGGAGTGTTTTGGGGACTGAGAATGAAAAACTGTTTTTT.